The 5 T cell receptor delta chains below were found in one sample sequenced in a study of γδ T cells in repeated Plasmodium falciparum infection. TCRdb re-called the multiplex PCR reads via CATT. The sample lists roughly 90,000 delta-chain clones; almost 1.5% were seen once. Gammadelta T cells were flow-sorted from PBMC into Vgamma9/Vdelta2+ and Vdelta2-negative populations for bulk analysis. Sample: gamma-delta T cells from blood. These receptors were taken from a pool of human donors (malaria-infected and uninfected, not separated).

This clone was seen a handful of times. A far more abundant clone sits one base away, making this likely a read error. This same CDR3 is encoded by further DNA sequences in the sample. The chain is built from TRDV2 and TRDJ1; TRDD3 matches 11 bases. The J gene, missing from TCRdb, was assigned here through DNA to germline matching. The CDR3 extends over 17 amino acids. CDR1 is GEAIGNYY and CDR2 is EKD in the germline V gene. CDR3 loop: CACDLYAGGYTPDKLIF. The CDR3 nucleotides read TGCGCCTGTGACTTGTATGCTGGGGGATACACCCCCGATAAACTCATCTTT.

This clone was recorded many times. The protein recorded in TCRdb matches a much larger clone and deviates from this DNA's translation at residue 12, suggesting a read error; the protein here is obtained by translating the DNA. The chain combines TRDV1 with TRDJ1; D is unresolved. Looked up from germline, CDR1 is TSWWSYY and CDR2 is QGS. The V and J ends lost 1 base and 1 base respectively, with 31 bases between them. The CDR3 is made up of 22 amino acids. As DNA, the CDR3 is TGTGCTCTTGGGGAACCCGGTCCCTTTTGCCGTGCGGTGGCCGGGTGCACCGATAAACTCATCTTT. Encoded protein: CALGEPGPFCRAVAGCTDKLIF.

This clone was detected a few times. The protein held in TCRdb is that of a much larger clone and does not match this DNA's translation at residue 8, likely because of a read error; the protein shown is translated from the DNA. The V call is TRDV2, the J call TRDJ3; no clear D gene. CDR1 GEAIGNYY and CDR2 EKD come from the germline V gene. CDR3 size: 18 residues. V lost 0 bases and J 0 bases, leaving 11 bases between the germline ends. The CDR3 coding sequence is TGTGCCTGTGACACCGTACTGCACTCCTCCTGGGACACCCGACAGATGTTTTTC. Translating it yields CACDTVLHSSWDTRQMFF.

This clone has only a few counts. The mismatch at residue 3 between this DNA's translation and the TCRdb protein of a much larger clone likely reflects a read error; the protein shown is translated from the DNA. This chain connects TRDV1 to TRDJ1; tentatively, D is TRDD3 (5 bases). Germline assignment: CDR1 TSWWSYY and CDR2 QGS. This CDR3 has 14 residues. In DNA, the CDR3 is TGTGCTCATGGGATTCCCAAGTACACCGATAAACTCATCTTT. Translating it yields CAHGIPKYTDKLIF.

This clone was observed many times. The J gene is TRDJ1, the V gene TRDV1; 12 nucleotides match TRDD3. Since TCRdb gives no J gene, matching the DNA to germline was used here to assign it. J was trimmed by 3 bases and V by 1 base; bases with no gene match: 15. CDR3 length: 20 residues. From germline, CDR1 is TSWWSYY and CDR2 QGS. CDR3 residues: CALGEPGPTGWGIRADKLIF. Here the CDR3 DNA reads TGTGCTCTTGGGGAACCGGGCCCTACCGGCTGGGGGATACGGGCCGATAAACTCATCTTT.